This TCR beta chain comes out of a study of T cell responses to AZD1222 COVID-19 vaccine. The repertoire was sequenced with immunoSEQ multiplex PCR; TCRdb's copy has only in-frame clones and lacks some. The table has tens of thousands of clones, about 90% seen once; the top ten hold approximately 40%. V lost 4 bases, J lost 4 bases, and 18 bases lay in between. Germline V gene sequence: CDR1 SGDLS, CDR2 YYNGEE. The CDR3 runs 16 residues. V usage is TRBV9 and J usage is TRBJ2-1; perhaps TRBD2 as D (5 bases). Sequencing used peripheral blood, obtained 28 days after the second AZD1222 dose. The TCR sequence derives from an adult who received the AZD1222 COVID-19 vaccine. The CDR3 bases are TGTGCCAGCAGCCCCGCCGCCGACTACACTTACAATGAGCAGTTCTTC. As protein: CASSPAADYTYNEQFF.